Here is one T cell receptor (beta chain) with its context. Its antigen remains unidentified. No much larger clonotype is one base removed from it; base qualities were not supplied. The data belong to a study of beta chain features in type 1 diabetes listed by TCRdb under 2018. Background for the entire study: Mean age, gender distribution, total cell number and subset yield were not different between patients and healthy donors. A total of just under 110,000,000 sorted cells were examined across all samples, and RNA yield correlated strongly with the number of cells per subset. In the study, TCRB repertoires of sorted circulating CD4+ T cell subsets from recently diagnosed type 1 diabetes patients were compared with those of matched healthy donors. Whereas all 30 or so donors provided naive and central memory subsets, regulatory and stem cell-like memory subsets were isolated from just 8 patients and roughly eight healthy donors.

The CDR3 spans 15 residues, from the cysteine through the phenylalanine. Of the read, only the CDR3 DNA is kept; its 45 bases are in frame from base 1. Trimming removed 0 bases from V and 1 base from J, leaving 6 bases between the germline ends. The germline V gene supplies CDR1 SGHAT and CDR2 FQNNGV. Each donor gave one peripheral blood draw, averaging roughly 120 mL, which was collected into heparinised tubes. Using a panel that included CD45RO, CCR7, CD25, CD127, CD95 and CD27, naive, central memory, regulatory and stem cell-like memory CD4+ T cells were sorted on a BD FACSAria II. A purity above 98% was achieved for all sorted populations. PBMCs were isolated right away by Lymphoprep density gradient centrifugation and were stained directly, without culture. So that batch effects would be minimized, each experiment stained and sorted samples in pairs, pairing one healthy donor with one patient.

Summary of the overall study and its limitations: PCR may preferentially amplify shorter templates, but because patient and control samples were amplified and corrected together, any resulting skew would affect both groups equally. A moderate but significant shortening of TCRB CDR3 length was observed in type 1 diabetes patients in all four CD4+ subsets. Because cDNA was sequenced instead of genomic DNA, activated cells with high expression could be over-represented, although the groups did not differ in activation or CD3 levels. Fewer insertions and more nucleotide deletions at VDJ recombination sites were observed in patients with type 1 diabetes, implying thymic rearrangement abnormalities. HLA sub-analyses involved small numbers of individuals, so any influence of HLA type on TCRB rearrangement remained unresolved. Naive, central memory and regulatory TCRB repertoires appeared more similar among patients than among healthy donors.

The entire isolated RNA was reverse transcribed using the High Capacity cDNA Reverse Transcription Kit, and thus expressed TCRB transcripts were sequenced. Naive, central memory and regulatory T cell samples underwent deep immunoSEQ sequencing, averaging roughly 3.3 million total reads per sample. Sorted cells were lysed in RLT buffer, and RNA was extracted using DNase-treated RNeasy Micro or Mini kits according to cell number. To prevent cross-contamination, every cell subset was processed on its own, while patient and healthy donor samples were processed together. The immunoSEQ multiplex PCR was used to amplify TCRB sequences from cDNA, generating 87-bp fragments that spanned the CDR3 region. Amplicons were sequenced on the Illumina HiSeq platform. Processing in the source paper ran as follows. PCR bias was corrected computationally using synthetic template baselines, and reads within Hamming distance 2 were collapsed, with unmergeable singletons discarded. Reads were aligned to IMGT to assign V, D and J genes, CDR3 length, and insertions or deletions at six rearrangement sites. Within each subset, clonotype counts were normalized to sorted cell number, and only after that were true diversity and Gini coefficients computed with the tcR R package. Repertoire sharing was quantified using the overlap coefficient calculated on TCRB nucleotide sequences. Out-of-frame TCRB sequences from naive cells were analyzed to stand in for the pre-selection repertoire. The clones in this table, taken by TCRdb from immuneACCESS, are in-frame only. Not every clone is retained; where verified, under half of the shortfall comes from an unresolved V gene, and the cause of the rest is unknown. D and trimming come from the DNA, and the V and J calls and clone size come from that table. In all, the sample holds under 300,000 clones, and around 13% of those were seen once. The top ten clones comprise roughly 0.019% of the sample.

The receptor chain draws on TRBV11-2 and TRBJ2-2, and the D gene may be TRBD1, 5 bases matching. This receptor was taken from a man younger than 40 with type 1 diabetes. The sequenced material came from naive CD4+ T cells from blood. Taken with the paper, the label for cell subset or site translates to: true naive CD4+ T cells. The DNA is TGTGCCAGCAGCTTAGAGACAGAGAACACCGGGGAGCTGTTTTTT. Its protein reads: CASSLETENTGELFF.